This passage covers 19 T cell receptor beta chains from one sample sequenced in a study of T cell responses to AZD1222 COVID-19 vaccine. Profiling relied on immunoSEQ multiplex PCR, and the TCRdb table lists in-frame clones only, not all of them. The sample lists 60,000 to 90,000 clones; around nine tenths were seen once. The source was peripheral blood, collected 28 days after the second AZD1222 dose. The receptors shown here come from an adult who received the AZD1222 COVID-19 vaccine.

The CDR3 protein is CASSYSAAGSYEQYF. CDR3 DNA: TGTGCCAGCAGTTACTCGGCAGCCGGTTCCTACGAGCAGTACTTC. The gene calls are TRBV6-6 and TRBJ2-7; no reliable D call. This CDR3 region has 15 residues. V lost 0 bases and J lost 1, with 10 bases in between. CDR1 is MNHNY, CDR2 SVGAGI, per germline (reference sequence).

This clone was recorded once. The rearrangement links TRBV4-1 to TRBJ1-2; D gene ambiguous. CDR3 length: 12 amino acids. V was cut by 1 base and J by 13 bases, with 13 bases left in between. Germline V lookup: CDR1 MGHRA, CDR2 YSYEKL. In DNA, the CDR3 is TGCGCCAGCAGCCAAGTCGGAGCCCCTCTCACCTTC. This codes for CASSQVGAPLTF.

This chain links TRBV27 with TRBJ1-1; 9 positions agree with TRBD1. V was clipped by 6 bases and J by 1 base; unmatched bases: 9. Germline CDR1 reads MNHEY; CDR2 reads SMNVEV (reference sequence). This CDR3 is built from 16 residues. CDR3 sequence: CASSHNRGPKNTEAFF. The CDR3 DNA is TGTGCCAGCAGCCATAACAGGGGGCCGAAGAACACTGAAGCTTTCTTT.

V usage is TRBV30 and J usage is TRBJ1-5; D gene unclear. V shed 1 base and J shed 3 bases, with 10 bases lying between them. This CDR3 comprises 14 residues. Germline values: CDR1 GTSNPN, CDR2 SVGIG (reference sequence). The DNA of the CDR3 is TGTGCCTGGAGTGAGGGCCAGTACAATCAGCCCCAGCATTTT. The encoded protein is CAWSEGQYNQPQHF.

The chain links TRBV6-2 or TRBV6-3 to TRBJ2-1; D call uncertain. This CDR3 comprises 14 residues. The germline V gene has CDR1 MNHEY and CDR2 SVGEGT. The V end was cut by 1 base, the J end by 6 bases, with 10 bases between. The CDR3 DNA is TGTGCCAGCAGTTACTTCGGTCCTTCCAATGAGCAGTTCTTC. Amino acid sequence: CASSYFGPSNEQFF.

This chain links TRBV6-5 with TRBJ1-1, with D possibly matching TRBD1 (5 bases). Germline V gene sequence: CDR1 MNHEY, CDR2 SVGAGI. The CDR3 length is 14 residues. Trimming took 6 bases from V and 4 from J, leaving 15 bases between them. Here the CDR3 DNA reads TGTGCCAGCAGCGGGGCAGGGCAGGTCACTGAAGCTTTCTTT. Protein product: CASSGAGQVTEAFF.

For this clone: This sample also contains other DNA sequences that code for the same CDR3. The genes are TRBV27 and TRBJ2-4, with a tentative D call TRBD1 (6 bases). Germline V gene data show CDR1 as MNHEY and CDR2 as SMNVEV (reference sequence). CDR3 length equals 17 residues. V was pared by 4 bases and J by 2 bases, with 18 bases between. CDR3 in DNA: TGTGCCAGCAGTTCGCCTTCCACAGGGTTTCCCAAAAACATTCAGTACTTC. This translates into CASSSPSTGFPKNIQYF.

The chain carries TRBV15 and TRBJ2-7, with a possible D match to TRBD1 (6 bases). Trimming removed 0 bases at V and 2 bases at J, with 11 bases between. The length of the CDR3 is 15 residues. CDR1 is LNHNV, CDR2 YYDKDF, per germline (reference sequence). The CDR3 loop reads CATSRDLRTAYEQYF. CDR3 DNA: TGTGCCACCAGCAGAGACTTACGGACAGCCTACGAGCAGTACTTC.

This clone was counted many times. This chain links TRBV7-2 with TRBJ1-2; D not resolved. Germline CDR1 is SGHTA and CDR2 is FQGNSA. The CDR3 sequence is 14 residues long. V shed 4 bases and J shed 8 bases, with 17 bases lying between them. The CDR3 nucleotides are TGTGCCAGCAGCTCTCCGGACGGCCGAGGGGGCTACACCTTC. This codes for CASSSPDGRGGYTF.

This chain connects TRBV7-2 to TRBJ2-3; the match to TRBD1 covers 11 bases. The CDR3 has 16 amino acids. The V gene's germline CDR1 is SGHTA and CDR2 FQGNSA. J was trimmed by 5 bases and V by 4 bases; bases with no gene match: 8. In DNA form, the CDR3 reads TGTGCCAGCAGCTACACCGGGACAGGGGGGGTAGATACGCAGTATTTT. Translated, it gives CASSYTGTGGVDTQYF. Supplemented by reference TRBV7-2 and TRBJ2-3, the full variable domain reads GAGVSQSPSNKVTEKGKDVELRCDPISGHTALYWYRQSLGQGLEFLIYFQGNSAPDKSGLPSDRFSAERTGGSVSTLTIQRTQQEDSAVYLCASSYTGTGGVDTQYFGPGTRLTVL.

The chain employs TRBV5-1 and TRBJ2-7; 8 bases align to TRBD1. The germline CDR1 and CDR2 sequences are SGHRS and YFSETQ. V was clipped by 0 bases and J by 5 bases; unmatched bases: 10. The CDR3 has 16 amino acids. In nucleotides, the CDR3 is TGCGCCAGCAGCTTGGAGTATAGGACAGGGACAGACGAGCAGTACTTC. Its translation is CASSLEYRTGTDEQYF.

The chain recombines TRBV27 with TRBJ1-1, with D uncertain. In germline, CDR1 is MNHEY, CDR2 SMNVEV (reference sequence). Trimming cost V 6 bases and J 5 bases, with 13 bases left between them. CDR3 length: 13 residues. CDR3 in DNA: TGTGCCAGCAGCTCCCGGGGTTGGACTGAAGCTTTCTTT. Amino acids: CASSSRGWTEAFF.

The chain employs TRBV6-1 and TRBJ2-7; 10 bases fit TRBD1. The CDR3 is made up of 16 amino acids. With 0 bases clipped from V and 4 bases from J, the junction kept 6 bases outside the gene matches. Germline V gene sequence: CDR1 MNHNS, CDR2 SASEGT. The CDR3 region has the DNA TGTGCCAGCAGTGAAGCTACTCGGACAGGGGGTTACGAGCAGTACTTC. Its translation: CASSEATRTGGYEQYF.

This clone was detected only a few times. The chain employs TRBV6-2 or TRBV6-3 and TRBJ1-5, with no clear D. The CDR3 runs 15 residues. Germline CDR1 reads MNHEY; CDR2 reads SVGEGT. V lost 6 bases to trimming and J lost 7 bases, with 19 bases between them. The CDR3 loop is CASSLGDSSSQPQHF. The CDR3 DNA reads as TGTGCCAGCAGCCTTGGGGATAGCTCGAGCCAGCCCCAGCATTTT.

The gene calls are TRBV10-3 and TRBJ2-2; 8 positions agree with TRBD2. Germline V gene data show CDR1 as ENHRY and CDR2 as SYGVKD. Trimming cost V 8 bases and J 2 bases; bases outside gene matches: 7. This CDR3 has 15 amino acids. DNA of the CDR3: TGTGCCATCGCCGGTAGCGGGGAAAACACCGGGGAGCTGTTTTTT. Its protein product is CAIAGSGENTGELFF.

The chain links TRBV5-1 to TRBJ2-7, with 7 bases aligning to TRBD1. From germline, CDR1 is SGHRS and CDR2 YFSETQ. The CDR3 spans 14 residues. The V segment lost 7 bases and the J segment 2 bases; nucleotides outside the gene matches: 9. The DNA of the CDR3 is TGCGCCAGCCATTGGGCAGGGGGTCCCTACGAGCAGTACTTC. It is translated as CASHWAGGPYEQYF.

V and J are TRBV30 and TRBJ2-3; D may match TRBD1 or TRBD2 (5 bases each). The germline V gene has CDR1 GTSNPN and CDR2 SVGIG (reference sequence). The CDR3 runs to 15 residues. V dropped 0 bases and J dropped 4 bases, with 14 bases sitting between them. CDR3 amino acids: CAWSVGPGSADTQYF. The CDR3 DNA sequence: TGTGCCTGGAGTGTAGGGCCAGGGAGCGCAGATACGCAGTATTTT.

V gene TRBV15 combines with J gene TRBJ1-5; no definite D call. The germline CDR1 and CDR2 sequences are LNHNV and YYDKDF (reference sequence). The CDR3 extends over 15 amino acids. V was shortened by 3 bases and J by 7 bases, with 16 bases between the two germline ends. The CDR3 nucleotides read TGTGCCACCAGCAGGTATGGAGGCGAGGGACAGCCCCAGCATTTT. Translating gives CATSRYGGEGQPQHF.

The sample holds one count of this clone. The chain uses TRBV5-4 and TRBJ2-7, with D tentatively TRBD2 (7 bases). Trimming left V 2 bases short and J 6 bases short, with 18 bases between. Germline lookup yields CDR1 SGHNT and CDR2 YYREEE (reference sequence). There are 15 residues in the CDR3. This CDR3 is CASSFTGGGYLEQYF. The DNA for the CDR3 is TGTGCCAGCAGCTTTACGGGGGGCGGATACCTCGAGCAGTACTTC.